A single sample gave rise to the 14 T cell receptor beta chains below, sequenced in a study of glioma-infiltrating T cells. Amplification of TCR alpha and beta CDR3 regions from RNA used iRepertoire nested multiplex PCR. A single record per CDR3 protein comes from TCRdb applying MiXCR to the multiplex PCR reads. This table has under 200,000 distinct CDR3 sequences, roughly 45% appearing once. Sequencing was performed on glioma tissue, nonneoplastic brain tissue, or PBMCs (not recorded which). The receptors originated from a human donor with low-grade glioma or glioblastoma, undergoing nonglioma brain surgery, or in good health (not recorded which).

The sample holds many counts of this clonotype. The chain employs TRBV20-1 and TRBJ2-1; D might be TRBD2 (5 bases). CDR3 size: 14 residues. Germline assignment: CDR1 DFQATT and CDR2 SNEGSKA (reference sequence). Trimming took 5 bases from V and 5 from J, leaving 16 bases between them. CDR3 DNA: TGCAGTGCTCTTAGCCCCGGACTGGACAATGAGCAGTTCTTC. Translating it yields CSALSPGLDNEQFF.

The rearrangement links TRBV19 to TRBJ1-1; 9 bases fit TRBD1. CDR3 length: 14 amino acids. V trimming: 4 bases; J trimming: 11 bases; junction bases outside the gene matches: 11. Germline CDR1 LNHDA, CDR2 SQIVND (reference sequence). The CDR3 DNA sequence: TGTGCCAGTAGTAGAGGGGACAGGGAATCCGACGCTTTCTTT. As protein: CASSRGDRESDAFF.

A remark on this clonotype: Since a much larger clone is just one base distant, this may be a read error. The CDR3 does not close with the conserved phenylalanine or tryptophan, likely indicating a read error. The chain links TRBV20-1 to TRBJ2-7; 10 nucleotides agree with TRBD2. This CDR3 has 16 amino acids. V lost 0 bases and J lost 2; bases outside the gene matches: 7. Germline V gene lookup returns CDR1 DFQATT and CDR2 SNEGSKA (reference sequence). The CDR3 DNA sequence: TGCAGTGCTAGAGAATATGGACTAGCGGTCGCCTACGAGCAGTACTTA. This gives the protein CSAREYGLAVAYEQYL.

This clonotype was seen many times. The V and J genes are TRBV25-1 and TRBJ2-3; 8 nucleotides match TRBD1. The CDR3 is made up of 14 amino acids. Trimming at V came to 2 bases and at J to 8 bases, leaving 6 bases not matched to a gene. Looked up from germline, CDR1 is MGHDK and CDR2 is SYGVNS. CDR3 coding DNA: TGTGCCAGCAGTGAACCGAAAGACAGGGGTACGCAGTATTTT. This translates into CASSEPKDRGTQYF.

The chain couples TRBV25-1 to TRBJ2-1; TRBD2 agrees at 11 bases. The CDR3 covers 13 residues. Per germline, CDR1 MGHDK and CDR2 SYGVNS. CDR3 sequence reads: CVRSSGRANEQFF. CDR3 nucleotides: TGTGTCAGAAGTAGCGGGAGGGCCAATGAGCAGTTCTTC. Full variable domain (remainder filled in from reference TRBV25-1 and TRBJ2-1): EADIYQTPRYLVIGTGKKITLECSQTMGHDKMYWYQQDPGMELHLIHYSYGVNSTEKGDLSSESTVSRIRTEHFPLTLESARPSHTSQYLCVRSSGRANEQFFGPGTRLTVL.

This clonotype has a handful of counts. A much larger clone lies a single base off, so this may be a read error. This chain connects TRBV6-1 to TRBJ2-1; D unclear. The CDR3 runs to 12 residues. Germline-derived CDR1 and CDR2 are MNHNS and SASEGT. CDR3 sequence: CASSVWGNEEFF. CDR3 in DNA: TGTGCCAGCAGTGTTTGGGGAAATGAGGAGTTCTTC.

Only one count was recorded for this clonotype. A clone one base away is much larger, so this may be a read error. The chain joins TRBV6-2 or TRBV6-3 to TRBJ2-7; either TRBD1 or TRBD2 may supply D (5 bases each). The germline V and J ends were trimmed by 6 bases and 6 bases, with 18 bases remaining between them. Germline CDR1 and CDR2: MNHEY and SVGEGT. The CDR3 runs 14 residues. CDR3 loop: CASSQKRDSGEQYF. The CDR3 DNA follows: TGTGCCAGCAGCCAAAAACGAGACAGCGGCGAGCAGTACTTC.

The rearrangement joins TRBV7-2 to TRBJ2-2, with a weak D call TRBD2 (5 bases). Germline CDR1 is SGHTA and CDR2 is FQGNSA. V was cut by 8 bases and J by 6 bases, with 19 bases left in between. The CDR3 extends over 15 amino acids. The CDR3 DNA is TGTGCCAGCGGCCTAAAGGGTGGCGGGCCCGGGGAGCTGTTTTTT. This translates into CASGLKGGGPGELFF.

In its sample, this clonotype was seen many times. The rearrangement links TRBV6-2 or TRBV6-3 to TRBJ2-7; D unclear. Germline V lookup: CDR1 MNHEY, CDR2 SVGEGT. This CDR3 comprises 13 residues. With 2 bases removed from V and 3 bases from J, the gap between germline ends came to 8 bases. This CDR3 reads CASSYGLLYEQYF. Written as DNA, the CDR3 is TGTGCCAGCAGTTACGGGCTCCTCTACGAGCAGTACTTC.

This clonotype was recorded once. Just one base apart from a much larger clone, this may be a read error. The V call is TRBV18, the J call TRBJ2-7, with TRBD2 matching over 10 bases. The CDR3 is made up of 13 amino acids. Germline loops: CDR1 KGHSH, CDR2 LQKENI. In DNA, the CDR3 is TGTGCCACCTCACCTAGCGGGAGTCGAGAGCAGTACTTC. Protein: CATSPSGSREQYF.

Worth noting for this clonotype: The final CDR3 position lacks the conserved phenylalanine or tryptophan, pointing to a likely read error. The chain carries TRBV6-6 and TRBJ2-7, with a weak D call TRBD1 (5 bases). The CDR3 totals 13 residues. The germline V and J ends were trimmed by 5 bases and 2 bases, with 10 bases remaining between them. The germline V gene has CDR1 MNHNY and CDR2 SVGAGI (reference sequence). In DNA, the CDR3 is TGTGCCAGCAGTCTAGAAGGGGCCTACGAGCAGTACCTC. Encoded protein: CASSLEGAYEQYL.

This clonotype appeared a few times. No conserved phenylalanine or tryptophan is present at the end of the CDR3, so a read error is the likely explanation. The V call is TRBV19, the J call TRBJ1-2; D uncertain. V lost 5 bases, J lost 7 bases, and 17 bases lay in between. Germline V gene data show CDR1 as LNHDA and CDR2 as SQIVND (reference sequence). This CDR3 region has 14 residues. The CDR3 spells CASSSPVSGLGYTL. DNA of the CDR3: TGTGCCAGTAGTTCCCCCGTCTCCGGGCTTGGCTACACCCTC.

This clonotype has a count of ten or more. The chain employs TRBV6-1 and TRBJ2-2; D is perhaps TRBD1 (6 bases). V was cut by 11 bases and J by 1 base, with 11 bases left in between. Germline V gene lookup returns CDR1 MNHNS and CDR2 SASEGT. There are 13 residues in the CDR3. CDR3 nucleotide sequence: TGTGCCGTTCTGGGACAGAACACCGGGGAGCTGTTTTTT. It is translated as CAVLGQNTGELFF.

This clonotype appeared a few times. This sequence joins TRBV19 and TRBJ2-5, with D perhaps matching TRBD1 (5 bases). In germline, CDR1 is LNHDA, CDR2 SQIVND (reference sequence). V gave up 8 bases and J gave up 5 bases, with 18 bases separating them. The CDR3 runs 14 residues. The CDR3 is CASRGVGVGETQYF. DNA of the CDR3: TGTGCCAGTCGCGGTGTAGGGGTTGGGGAGACCCAGTACTTC.